The sequence of this T cell receptor (beta chain) was determined in a study of CXCR3-negative and CXCR3-positive naive CD8 T cells. Overall study findings and caveats: The TRBV-TRBJ usage of naive CXCR3-negative and CXCR3-positive cells was similar, but that of memory cells differed. Much lower diversity was found in memory CD8+ cells, while both naive subsets had comparably high diversity. Similar levels of surface CD5 were seen between naive subsets; TCR strength was inferred from TRB CDR3 properties. Fresh PBMCs served for most assays, and CXCR3 expression fell partially after cryopreservation.

To note about this clonotype: The antigen remains undetermined.

The CDR3 has 15 residues. In germline, CDR1 is MNHEY, CDR2 SMNVEV (reference sequence). UMI-labeled 5' RACE TRB cDNA libraries were prepared from the cells. Reprocessing the 5' RACE reads, TCRdb reports a single entry for every CDR3 protein and omits DNA. This repertoire comprises 70,000 to 95,000 distinct CDR3 sequences; its ten largest clones make up about 1.6%. The origin of this receptor is a human donor in good health. Some clones in this sample may be carry-over from other donors' samples. This rearrangement joins TRBV27 to TRBJ1-5; lacking DNA, the TRBD1 call made by TCRdb goes unchecked. Sequencing was carried out using naive CXCR3- CD8+ T cells from blood. Subset indicated: CD45RO-CCR7+CD27+CD95- naive CD8+ T cells lacking CXCR3 (TNR3-). CDR3: CASSLWSGGNQPQHF.